This is a list of T cell receptor beta chains from one sample in a study of blood T cells in healthy people across ages. MiXCR, run by TCRdb on the 5' RACE reads, gives a single entry per CDR3 protein. The sample lists hundreds of thousands of distinct CDR3 sequences; under 35% were seen once. Sequenced material: blood. The receptors were sampled from a woman older than 75 in good health. CDR3s leave out the opening cysteine and the closing phenylalanine or tryptophan. Fields, in order: V gene, CDR3 length, J gene, CDR3 protein.

TRBV6-2/TRBV6-3	12	TRBJ2-1	ASSLGGFKDEQF
TRBV27	11	TRBJ2-7	ASSSRLAGEQY
TRBV6-2/TRBV6-3	14	TRBJ2-7	ASSLSTGTGYYEQY
TRBV7-2	13	TRBJ2-1	ASRPTSGSSQEQF
TRBV21-1	11	TRBJ1-5	ASSKWGHRPQH
TRBV5-1	12	TRBJ1-6	ASSFTGANSPLH
TRBV4-2	13	TRBJ2-7	ASSPTGTADYEQY
TRBV18	12	TRBJ2-5	ASSPWDIQETQY
TRBV20-1	13	TRBJ1-6	SARLGSSYNSPLH
TRBV6-5	12	TRBJ2-3	ASSYSRIRDTQY
TRBV18	16	TRBJ2-1	ASSPRLAGGPQKDEQF
TRBV7-6	14	TRBJ2-1	ASSLSSGGAAYEQF
TRBV28	12	TRBJ1-2	ASSLEGLELGYT
TRBV20-1	12	TRBJ2-3	SVRVAASTDTQY
TRBV6-5	12	TRBJ2-5	ASRGTGVRETQY
TRBV11-2	15	TRBJ1-6	ASSLESSTGPYSPLH
TRBV20-1	10	TRBJ2-5	STVPEWETQY
TRBV9	12	TRBJ2-7	ASSVAVRGGEQY